These 10 T cell receptor beta chains were sequenced from one sample in a study of T cell responses to AZD1222 COVID-19 vaccine. Profiled with immunoSEQ multiplex PCR; TCRdb holds only in-frame clones, not every one. There are fewer than 200,000 clones in the sample; roughly 92% occur only once, and approximately 1.6% lies in the top ten. Sequencing was performed on peripheral blood, taken 28 days after the second AZD1222 dose. Every receptor here comes from an adult who received the AZD1222 COVID-19 vaccine.

CDR3 DNA sequence: TGCGCCAGCAGCCCAGGTGGTCCCTACGAGCAGTACTTC. Residues: CASSPGGPYEQYF. The gene calls are TRBV5-1 and TRBJ2-7; D unclear. Germline V gene data show CDR1 as SGHRS and CDR2 as YFSETQ. Trimming took off 4 bases at V and 2 bases at J, with 10 bases between the two ends. The CDR3 has 13 amino acids.

The chain couples TRBV9 to TRBJ2-1; 11 nucleotides line up with TRBD2. Germline CDR1 reads SGDLS; CDR2 reads YYNGEE. V was clipped by 4 bases and J by 11 bases; unmatched bases: 14. This CDR3 comprises 16 residues. CDR3 residues: CASSLAGGASGGKQFF. The DNA of the CDR3 is TGTGCCAGCAGCCTCGCGGGTGGGGCTAGCGGGGGGAAGCAGTTCTTC.

The chain is built from TRBV5-1 and TRBJ2-7, with 7 bases identical to TRBD1. Germline V gives CDR1 SGHRS, CDR2 YFSETQ. The V segment lost 0 bases and the J segment 6 bases; nucleotides outside the gene matches: 6. This CDR3 spans 14 amino acids. CDR3 in amino acids: CASSLEGALPEQYF. As DNA, the CDR3 is TGCGCCAGCAGCTTGGAGGGGGCGCTTCCCGAGCAGTACTTC.

Comments on this clone: The germline gene is not matched at one end of the junction; a read error may be the cause. V gene TRBV9 combines with J gene TRBJ2-1, with 11 bases matching TRBD1. CDR1 is SGDLS, CDR2 YYNGEE, per germline. The length of the CDR3 is 18 residues. CDR3 DNA sequence: TGTGCCAGCAGCCCCTCTCCCTGGGACAGGGGGTCCCAAAATGGGCAGTTCTTC. Translation gives CASSPSPWDRGSQNGQFF.

This clone was recorded only once. The chain combines TRBV7-9 with TRBJ1-2, with 7 bases that match TRBD1. Losses at the gene ends were 3 bases for V and 4 bases for J; bases not matched to a gene: 8. Germline V gene lookup returns CDR1 SEHNR and CDR2 FQNEAQ (reference sequence). There are 15 residues in the CDR3. CDR3 sequence reads: CASSFYRGTSYGYTF. CDR3 nucleotides: TGTGCCAGCAGCTTTTACAGGGGAACTAGCTATGGCTACACCTTC.

This clone was picked up one time. The chain uses TRBV18 and TRBJ1-1; TRBD1 matches at 7 bases. V was pared by 4 bases and J by 7 bases, with 6 bases of the junction left unmatched. This CDR3 spans 13 amino acids. The V gene's germline CDR1 is KGHSH and CDR2 LQKENI. The CDR3: CASSLVDRVEAFF. Here the CDR3 DNA reads TGTGCCAGCTCACTAGTAGACAGGGTTGAAGCTTTCTTT.

The chain is built from TRBV3-1 (or the pseudogene TRBV3-2) and TRBJ1-2; D gene unclear. V lost 4 bases and J 8 bases, leaving 17 bases between the germline ends. Germline V gene sequence: CDR1 LGHDT, CDR2 YNNKEL (reference sequence). The CDR3 extends over 14 amino acids. CDR3 amino acids: CASSPPTWLEGYTF. The CDR3 coding sequence is TGTGCCAGCAGCCCGCCGACATGGTTAGAGGGCTACACCTTC.

The V call is TRBV6-5, the J call TRBJ2-1; the D gene is possibly TRBD2 (6 bases). This CDR3 contains 14 residues. CDR1 and CDR2 from the germline V gene are MNHEY and SVGAGI. V lost 10 bases, J lost 5 bases, and 18 bases lay in between. The CDR3 protein is CAITLTSSHNEQFF. DNA of the CDR3: TGTGCCATCACCCTGACTAGTTCCCACAATGAGCAGTTCTTC.

The V call is TRBV11-2, the J call TRBJ2-7; D is unclear. The CDR3 length is 12 residues. V lost 5 bases and J lost 8, with 13 bases in between. Per germline, CDR1 SGHAT and CDR2 FQNNGV. The CDR3 bases are TGTGCCAGCAGCGCCGATTTGAGTCAGCAGTACTTC. It yields the protein CASSADLSQQYF.

The chain has TRBV7-9 and TRBJ2-3; D is unresolved. The V gene lost 0 bases and the J gene lost 2 bases, with 18 bases spanning the gap. The CDR3 length is 18 residues. Germline CDR1 reads SEHNR; CDR2 reads FQNEAQ (reference sequence). Here the CDR3 reads CASSLAPTRHYPTDTQYF. CDR3 DNA: TGTGCCAGCAGCTTAGCCCCGACTCGTCATTACCCCACAGATACGCAGTATTTT.